This T cell receptor beta chain was recorded in a study of OX40 agonist ivuxolimab in advanced cancers. About the full investigation: Ivuxolimab was a fully human IgG2 agonistic monoclonal antibody targeting the costimulatory receptor OX40 (CD134). Of the approximately 50 dose-escalation patients, hepatocellular carcinoma was present in roughly 19, melanoma in about 15, renal cell carcinoma in 9 and head and neck cancer in 9. Patients were allowed to have had prior anti-PD-1, anti-PD-L1 or anti-CTLA-4 therapy, and approximately 43% of the dose-escalation patients had previously received checkpoint inhibitors. Three dose-escalation patients achieved partial responses, one with hepatocellular carcinoma and two with cutaneous melanoma. A male proportion of about 79% and a mean age of approximately 60 years, ranging from about 23 to 79, were recorded for the dose-escalation cohort. The purpose of peripheral TCRbeta sequencing was to test whether ivuxolimab changed TCR sequence diversity and led to clonal T-cell expansion. Intravenous ivuxolimab was administered to patients every 2 weeks at six dose levels: 0.01, 0.1, 0.3, 1.5, 3 and 10 mg/kg. The monotherapy dose-escalation portion (N of about 50 patients) of the phase I ivuxolimab trial is reported in the paper. General conclusions and limits of the study: Which antigens the clonally expanded peripheral T cells were specific for was not determined. Partial responders in the 0.1-3.0 mg/kg groups had among the lowest normalized peripheral clonal expansion, especially among CD8+ T cells. At doses of 0.1 to 3.0 mg/kg, clonal expansion of both CD4+ and CD8+ blood T cells was observed from baseline to week 6. Low levels of normalized T-cell clonal expansion were also seen in some nonresponding patients. On average, CD8+ T cells showed more expanded clones than CD4+ T cells after ivuxolimab.

Points on this clone: No cognate antigen has been identified for it. The sample holds no much larger clone one base away, and base qualities are not on file.

The germline V and J ends show losses of 1 base and 8 bases respectively, and no gene match explains 12 bases of the junction. Including the terminal cysteine and phenylalanine, the CDR3 comprises 17 residues. The retained sequence is limited to the CDR3, 51 bases, with the frame set at the first base. The germline V gene gives CDR1 as SGHTA and CDR2 as FQGNSA. For sequencing of the TCRbeta CDR3 region, genomic DNA was extracted from the sorted cells. TCRbeta CDR3 regions were sequenced using the immunoSEQ Assay. In its TCRdb copy, this immuneACCESS table keeps in-frame sequences only and misses some clones. Where compared with another copy, unresolved V genes explain less than half of these, and the others have no known cause. The sample table records under 85,000 clones; about 86% of these occur just once. Jointly, the top ten make up about 8.6% of the sample. Patients with autoimmune disease history or receiving systemic immunosuppression were excluded from the trial. In every dose cohort, peripheral blood was drawn for TCR sequencing at baseline, cycle 4 day 1, and cycle 7 day 1. The samples were taken from a phase I, first-in-human, multicenter, open-label dose-escalation trial of ivuxolimab. Adults with locally advanced or metastatic melanoma, renal cell, hepatocellular, or head and neck squamous cell carcinoma were enrolled in the trial. CD4+ and CD8+ T cells were sorted separately from peripheral blood before TCR sequencing.

Sequenced material: CD4+ or CD8+ T cells sorted from blood, taken in a trial of the OX40 agonist ivuxolimab. Recombination connected TRBV7-2 to TRBJ2-3, with 10 bases aligning to TRBD2. This receptor was obtained from an adult with an advanced solid tumor such as melanoma, head and neck, liver or kidney cancer. The nucleotide sequence is TGTGCCAGCAGCTTAGGCGAGCTAGCGGGGGTCGGTGGTACGCAGTATTTT. Its coded protein is CASSLGELAGVGGTQYF.